One and the same sample provided the 30 T cell receptor beta chains below, sequenced in a study of T-cell reconstitution after alpha-beta-depleted transplantation in children. During its preparation, the TCRbeta library received unique molecular identifiers. MiXCR, run by TCRdb on the PCR reads, gives a single entry per CDR3 protein. The sample holds about 610,000 distinct CDR3 sequences, about 10% seen once. Source: PBMCs from the stem cell graft donor, taken from the stem cell graft. Receptors originate from a human donor who donated a stem cell graft to a child with acute myeloid leukemia.

On this clonotype itself: Being one base from a much bigger clone, this may be a read error. The J gene is TRBJ1-5, the V gene TRBV7-9, with D uncertain. The CDR3 runs to 16 residues. Germline V gene sequence: CDR1 SEHNR, CDR2 FQNEAQ (reference sequence). CDR3 sequence (DNA): TGTGTCAGCAGCTCCGACCCGGGTGGTAGCAATCAGCCCCAGCATTTT. As protein: CVSSSDPGGSNQPQHF.

This clonotype was picked up a small number of times. The chain uses TRBV20-1 and TRBJ1-2; 7 nucleotides align to TRBD1. Germline trimming cut 6 bases from V and 2 bases from J; bases unmatched to any gene: 15. Germline-derived CDR1 and CDR2 are DFQATT and SNEGSKA (reference sequence). The CDR3 contains 16 residues. In nucleotides, the CDR3 is TGCAGTGCCCCAGGCGCGGGTGGACAGGTGAACTATGGCTACACCTTC. Protein: CSAPGAGGQVNYGYTF.

In DNA, the CDR3 is TGTGCCAGCAGCGGCCGGACCAGGGCCCGGGGCACAGATACGCAGTATTTT. Protein sequence: CASSGRTRARGTDTQYF. The chain has TRBV7-6 and TRBJ2-3; perhaps TRBD1 as D (5 bases). The CDR3 spans 17 residues. Trimming shortened V by 5 bases and J by 1 base, and 19 bases separated the two germline ends. The germline V gene encodes CDR1 SGHVS and CDR2 FNYEAQ.

The V call is TRBV7-2, the J call TRBJ2-4; D is unresolved. Trimming stripped 7 bases from V and 7 bases from J, with 23 bases between. The CDR3 has 16 residues. CDR1 and CDR2 from the germline V gene are SGHTA and FQGNSA. The CDR3 is CASTYRPANHVNIQYF. The CDR3 DNA reads TGTGCCAGCACCTATCGACCGGCCAATCACGTGAACATTCAGTACTTC.

This clonotype came up many times. This chain connects TRBV5-1 to TRBJ2-1; D is unclear. Germline values: CDR1 SGHRS, CDR2 YFSETQ. V lost 0 bases and J lost 8, with 6 bases in between. This CDR3 comprises 12 residues. The CDR3 is CASSLDAYEQFF. Written as DNA, the CDR3 is TGCGCCAGCAGCTTGGACGCGTATGAGCAGTTCTTC. The entire variable domain, with the rest obtained from reference TRBV5-1 and TRBJ2-1, is as follows: KAGVTQTPRYLIKTRGQQVTLSCSPISGHRSVSWYQQTPGQGLQFLFEYFSETQRNKGNFPGRFSGRQFSNSRSEMNVSTLELGDSALYLCASSLDAYEQFFGPGTRLTVL.

The table lists this clonotype with a few counts. This sequence joins TRBV20-1 and TRBJ2-1; 11 nucleotides line up with TRBD2. Germline V gene data show CDR1 as DFQATT and CDR2 as SNEGSKA (reference sequence). The CDR3 is 14 amino acids. V trimming: 6 bases; J trimming: 8 bases; junction bases outside the gene matches: 9. CDR3 in DNA: TGCAGTGCACAACTAGCGGGAGTTACCGATGAGCAGTTCTTC. Protein: CSAQLAGVTDEQFF.

The V and J genes are TRBV11-2 and TRBJ2-5; 12 nucleotides agree with TRBD2. Germline trimming cut 5 bases from V and 2 bases from J; bases unmatched to any gene: 9. Per the germline V gene, CDR1 is SGHAT and CDR2 is FQNNGV. This CDR3 region has 17 residues. This chain's CDR3 is CASSQESSGRGQETQYF. In DNA, the CDR3 is TGTGCCAGCAGCCAAGAATCTAGCGGGAGGGGTCAAGAGACCCAGTACTTC.

The sample holds many counts of this clonotype. The rearrangement joins TRBV28 to TRBJ1-1; D may be TRBD1 (5 bases). V shed 3 bases and J shed 7 bases, with 18 bases lying between them. Germline CDR1 reads MDHEN; CDR2 reads SYDVKM. This CDR3 region has 15 residues. CDR3 DNA sequence: TGTGCCAGCAGTTTGGGTCCGGGCGGACAACGTGAAGCTTTCTTT. This translates into CASSLGPGGQREAFF.

As to this clonotype: Relative to the germline gene, one junction end is altered; a read error may explain this. The chain has TRBV7-2 and TRBJ2-5; the match to TRBD2 covers 8 bases. CDR3 length: 16 amino acids. The germline gives CDR1 SGHTA, CDR2 FQGNSA. The chain's CDR3 is CASSVAVSGNRETQYF. CDR3 in DNA: TGTGCCAGCAGCGTAGCCGTTAGCGGGAACAGAGAGACCCAGTACTTC.

The J gene is TRBJ2-7, the V gene TRBV20-1, with TRBD2 matching 11 bases. Unmatched junction bases numbered 13, after V lost 0 bases and J lost 3 bases. Germline V CDR1 and CDR2: DFQATT, SNEGSKA (reference sequence). The CDR3 length is 18 residues. In DNA form, the CDR3 reads TGCAGTGCTAGAGATCCGGGTCGTGGACTAGCGGGTTACTACGAGCAGTACTTC. It yields the protein CSARDPGRGLAGYYEQYF.

This clonotype was seen once. This may come from a read error, since a much larger clone is one base off. The chain links TRBV5-1 to TRBJ2-7, with TRBD2 identical over 8 bases. V lost 7 bases and J lost 6; bases outside the gene matches: 21. The CDR3 is 17 residues long. The V gene's germline CDR1 is SGHRS and CDR2 YFSETQ. The CDR3 coding sequence is TGCGCCAGCCATCCGGGACTATCGGGAGGGCCTTTTTCCGAGCAGTACTTC. Translated: CASHPGLSGGPFSEQYF.

The chain employs TRBV11-3 and TRBJ2-7; TRBD2 matches at 7 bases. V gave up 2 bases and J gave up 6 bases; unmatched junction bases: 7. The CDR3 covers 14 residues. In germline, CDR1 is SGHNT, CDR2 YENEEA. CDR3 sequence: CASSLSAGVAEQYF. CDR3 bases: TGTGCCAGCAGCTTATCTGCGGGAGTAGCCGAGCAGTACTTC.

The chain combines TRBV5-1 with TRBJ2-1, with D unresolved. This CDR3 comprises 14 residues. V was trimmed by 7 bases and J by 6 bases, leaving 17 bases between them. Germline CDR1 reads SGHRS; CDR2 reads YFSETQ. The CDR3 loop reads CASCRLLISNEQFF. As DNA, the CDR3 is TGCGCCAGCTGCAGGCTCCTCATATCCAATGAGCAGTTCTTC.

This clonotype was seen repeatedly, ten times or more. One end of the junction does not line up with germline, which may come from a read error. The rearrangement links TRBV2 to TRBJ2-7; weak D call: TRBD1 (6 bases). The CDR3 has 12 residues. Germline V lookup: CDR1 SNHLY, CDR2 FYNNEI. In DNA, the CDR3 is TGTGCCAGCAGTGAAGACAGGGTGGTTACAAACTTC. Its translation is CASSEDRVVTNF.

This clonotype showed up many times. One end of the junction fails to match germline, which may point to a read error. The chain carries TRBV6-5 and TRBJ2-1; 8 positions match TRBD2. The length of the CDR3 is 15 residues. CDR1 is MNHEY, CDR2 SVGAGI, per germline. CDR3 nucleotides: TGTGCCAGCACTTACCGGGGGGGCCCCTACAATGAGCAGTTCTTC. Its translation: CASTYRGGPYNEQFF.

As for this clonotype: One end of the junction does not line up with germline, which may come from a read error. The chain combines TRBV4-2 with TRBJ2-7; D gene unclear. Germline V gene data show CDR1 as LGHNA and CDR2 as YNFKEQ. CDR3 size: 13 residues. This CDR3 reads CASSHPPNYEQSF. In nucleotides, the CDR3 is TGTGCCAGCAGCCACCCTCCTAACTACGAGCAGTCCTTC.

At least ten counts were recorded for this clonotype. The chain couples TRBV24-1 to TRBJ2-5; no definite D call. Per germline, CDR1 KGHDR and CDR2 SFDVKD. V was shortened by 3 bases and J by 0 bases, with 10 bases between the two germline ends. The CDR3 spans 15 residues. CDR3 residues: CATSDDRTDQETQYF. In DNA, the CDR3 is TGTGCCACCAGTGATGATCGGACGGACCAAGAGACCCAGTACTTC.

V gene TRBV18 combines with J gene TRBJ2-5; TRBD2 aligns across 10 bases. The CDR3 has 15 residues. Trimming took 0 bases from V and 4 from J; bases not matched to a gene: 2. Germline CDR1 and CDR2: KGHSH and LQKENI. The CDR3 region is CASSPPGLARETQYF. As DNA, the CDR3 is TGTGCCAGCTCACCACCGGGACTAGCGCGAGAGACCCAGTACTTC.

This clonotype was seen at least ten times. The rearrangement links TRBV4-3 to TRBJ2-1, with TRBD1 matching over 8 bases. The CDR3 covers 17 residues. The ends lost 0 bases at V and 8 bases at J; junction bases unmatched: 12. The germline V gene encodes CDR1 LGHNA and CDR2 YSLEER. The CDR3 is CASSQDPAGGVKYEQFF. The CDR3 DNA reads TGCGCCAGCAGCCAAGATCCCGCAGGGGGCGTTAAATATGAGCAGTTCTTC.

This clonotype was seen more than once but under ten times. This CDR3 is CASSDATRSLGAFF. As DNA, the CDR3 is TGTGCCAGCAGTGACGCGACCCGCTCCCTTGGAGCTTTCTTT. The chain employs TRBV25-1 and TRBJ1-1, with D unresolved. V lost 3 bases and J 10 bases, leaving 18 bases between the germline ends. Germline V lookup: CDR1 MGHDK, CDR2 SYGVNS. This CDR3 region has 14 residues.

The V gene is TRBV24-1, the J gene TRBJ2-1, with 8 nucleotides matching TRBD2. This CDR3 is built from 15 residues. After removal of 4 bases from V and 6 bases from J, the junction contained 7 bases not matched to a gene. Germline V gene data show CDR1 as KGHDR and CDR2 as SFDVKD. DNA of the CDR3: TGTGCCACCAGTGACCCTGCTAGCGGGCCCAATGAGCAGTTCTTC. Translation gives CATSDPASGPNEQFF.

The CDR3 is CASSQDLLLAGNVDEQFF. CDR3 bases: TGCGCCAGCAGCCAAGATCTCCTACTAGCGGGAAACGTCGATGAGCAGTTCTTC. The chain employs TRBV4-3 and TRBJ2-1, with 10 bases matching TRBD2. The CDR3 contains 18 residues. V was clipped by 0 bases and J by 8 bases; unmatched bases: 13. Germline CDR1 is LGHNA and CDR2 is YSLEER.

The chain is built from TRBV30 and TRBJ2-1; D is uncertain. There are 11 residues in the CDR3. Germline CDR1 GTSNPN, CDR2 SVGIG (reference sequence). This CDR3 reads CVLRRYNEQFF. The DNA of the CDR3 is TGTGTCCTACGACGGTACAATGAGCAGTTCTTC. The variable domain in full, with the rest retrieved from reference TRBV30 and TRBJ2-1, is SQTIHQWPATLVQPVGSPLSLECTVEGTSNPNLYWYRQAAGRGLQLLFYSVGIGQISSEVPQNLSASRPQDRQFILSSKKLLLSDSGFYLCVLRRYNEQFFGPGTRLTVL.

There are a few counts of this clonotype. The chain is built from TRBV19 and TRBJ1-5; 9 bases align to TRBD1. J was trimmed by 6 bases and V by 10 bases; bases with no gene match: 13. CDR1 is LNHDA and CDR2 is SQIVND in the germline V gene (reference sequence). The CDR3 extends over 15 amino acids. The CDR3 bases are TGTGCCACCGATGCCGGGACAGGGTTCAGTCAGCCCCAGCATTTT. Translated, it gives CATDAGTGFSQPQHF.

The table lists this clonotype with a few counts. V is TRBV7-3 and J is TRBJ2-7; the match to TRBD1 covers 10 bases. Germline V CDR1 and CDR2: SGHTA, FQGTGA. V dropped 5 bases and J dropped 4; count of bases not matched to a gene: 5. The CDR3 totals 14 residues. In DNA, the CDR3 is TGTGCCAGCAGCCCGACAGGGGGCGAATACGAGCAGTACTTC. Amino acids: CASSPTGGEYEQYF. The whole variable domain, remainder taken from reference TRBV7-3 and TRBJ2-7, is GAGVSQTPSNKVTEKGKYVELRCDPISGHTALYWYRQSLGQGPEFLIYFQGTGAADDSGLPNDRFFAVRPEGSVSTLKIQRTERGDSAVYLCASSPTGGEYEQYFGPGTRLTVT.

This clonotype was seen ten or more times. CDR3 protein: CASSIIGGTGGSYEQYF. The CDR3, as DNA: TGTGCCAGCAGTATAATTGGCGGGACAGGGGGCTCCTACGAGCAGTACTTC. This chain joins TRBV27 and TRBJ2-7, with 11 nucleotides matching TRBD1. Trimming removed 5 bases from V and 0 bases from J; junction bases left unmatched: 9. This CDR3 contains 17 residues. Looked up from germline, CDR1 is MNHEY and CDR2 is SMNVEV (reference sequence).

The V gene is TRBV29-1, the J gene TRBJ1-6; 9 bases match TRBD1. Losses at the gene ends were 5 bases for V and 7 bases for J; bases not matched to a gene: 6. CDR3 size: 14 residues. Per the germline V gene, CDR1 is SQVTM and CDR2 is ANQGSEA. The CDR3 nucleotides read TGCAGCGTTTCCGCCGGGACAGGGAATTCACCCCTCCACTTT. It translates to CSVSAGTGNSPLHF.

This sequence joins TRBV7-6 and TRBJ2-7; 9 bases are a match to TRBD2. The length of the CDR3 is 17 residues. V lost 2 bases to trimming and J lost 0 bases; unmatched junction nucleotides: 8. Germline CDR1 reads SGHVS; CDR2 reads FNYEAQ. CDR3 protein: CASSLTPSGVSSYEQYF. CDR3 nucleotide sequence: TGTGCCAGCAGCTTAACCCCTAGCGGGGTAAGCTCCTACGAGCAGTACTTC.

This clonotype was counted only a few times. The CDR3, as DNA: TGTGCCATCAGTGAGCGGGAACGAGGCGAGCAGTTCTTC. Translated: CAISERERGEQFF. The chain has TRBV10-3 and TRBJ2-1; D perhaps matches TRBD2 (5 bases). Germline assignment: CDR1 ENHRY and CDR2 SYGVKD. V shed 2 bases and J shed 10 bases, with 12 bases lying between them. The CDR3 totals 13 residues.

This clonotype was observed a handful of times. This rearrangement joins TRBV10-3 to TRBJ2-7; TRBD1 matches 10 bases. The germline CDR1 and CDR2 sequences are ENHRY and SYGVKD. This CDR3 contains 14 residues. With 5 bases clipped from V and 8 bases from J, the junction kept 9 bases outside the gene matches. The CDR3 coding sequence is TGTGCCATCAGTAGACAGGGGGCCCATGAAAAGCAGTACTTC. Translated: CAISRQGAHEKQYF.